Listed below are T cell receptor beta chains from one sample, sequenced in a study of cytomegalovirus exposure and HLA in healthy donors. The protocol was immunoSEQ multiplex PCR, while the TCRdb copy is restricted to in-frame clones and leaves out a portion. Of approximately 89,000 clones in the sample, roughly 80% were seen once. Sequencing used PBMCs. These receptors were obtained from a man between 25 and 39 years old in good health and CMV-seropositive. The CDR3 runs from the conserved cysteine through the conserved F or W. Fields, in order: D gene, clone size, J gene, V gene, CDR3 DNA, CDR3 protein. D genes are given only for firm matches. Rows give clone size only sometimes, using once, few, many, or a class for an expanded clone.

D gene: TRBD2
clone size: NA
J gene: TRBJ2-5
V gene: TRBV4-1
CDR3 DNA: TGCGCCAGCAGCCAGCACTTGGCGGGGGGACAAGAGACCCAGTACTTC
CDR3 protein: CASSQHLAGGQETQYF

D gene: NA
clone size: NA
J gene: TRBJ1-1
V gene: TRBV5-1
CDR3 DNA: TGCGCCAGCAGCTTGGTCTCGGGGAACACTGAAGCTTTCTTT
CDR3 protein: CASSLVSGNTEAFF

D gene: TRBD1
clone size: NA
J gene: TRBJ2-7
V gene: TRBV7-3
CDR3 DNA: TGTGCCAGCAGCCCCCAGGGGGCAGGAGACGAGCAGTACTTC
CDR3 protein: CASSPQGAGDEQYF

D gene: NA
clone size: NA
J gene: TRBJ2-2
V gene: TRBV19
CDR3 DNA: TGTGCCAGTAGTATTCCCGGGAACACCGGGGAGCTGTTTTTT
CDR3 protein: CASSIPGNTGELFF

D gene: TRBD2
clone size: NA
J gene: TRBJ2-5
V gene: TRBV4-1
CDR3 DNA: TGCGCCAGCAGCCCCGGTTTAGCGGGGGGACAAGAGACCCAGTACTTC
CDR3 protein: CASSPGLAGGQETQYF

D gene: NA
clone size: NA
J gene: TRBJ1-2
V gene: TRBV19
CDR3 DNA: TGTGCCAGTAGCAGGGGCGACTATGGCTACACCTTC
CDR3 protein: CASSRGDYGYTF

D gene: NA
clone size: NA
J gene: TRBJ2-3
V gene: TRBV4-3
CDR3 DNA: TGCGCCAGCAGCCGGGGGGGCTACAACACAGATACGCAGTATTTT
CDR3 protein: CASSRGGYNTDTQYF

D gene: NA
clone size: NA
J gene: TRBJ2-3
V gene: TRBV21-1
CDR3 DNA: TGTGCCAGCAGCAAAGGGCCCCAGAGGGTTGATACGCAGTATTTT
CDR3 protein: CASSKGPQRVDTQYF

D gene: TRBD1
clone size: NA
J gene: TRBJ1-5
V gene: TRBV6-5
CDR3 DNA: TGTGCCAGCAGTTACGACAGGGGGGTAGGTCATTTT
CDR3 protein: CASSYDRGVGHF

D gene: NA
clone size: NA
J gene: TRBJ1-6
V gene: TRBV5-1
CDR3 DNA: TGCGCCAGCAGCTTGGTAGTCAATAATAATTCACCCCTCCACTTT
CDR3 protein: CASSLVVNNNSPLHF

D gene: NA
clone size: NA
J gene: TRBJ1-2
V gene: TRBV13
CDR3 DNA: TGTGCCAGCAGCCTCGGTCCGCCTTCGGGTGGCTACACCTTC
CDR3 protein: CASSLGPPSGGYTF

D gene: NA
clone size: few
J gene: TRBJ2-2
V gene: TRBV19
CDR3 DNA: TGTGCCAGTAGTGGGGGCCGTTCGGTCCGGGAGCTGTTTTTT
CDR3 protein: CASSGGRSVRELFF

D gene: NA
clone size: NA
J gene: TRBJ2-7
V gene: TRBV5-1
CDR3 DNA: TGCGCCAGCAGCTTGGCTGTTACGGGGGGCATGGACGAGCAGTACTTC
CDR3 protein: CASSLAVTGGMDEQYF

D gene: NA
clone size: NA
J gene: TRBJ1-6
V gene: TRBV15
CDR3 DNA: TGTGCCACCAGCAGAGACCCGGAGAATTCACCCCTCCACTTT
CDR3 protein: CATSRDPENSPLHF

D gene: TRBD2
clone size: NA
J gene: TRBJ2-2
V gene: TRBV2
CDR3 DNA: TGTGCCCGCCGGACTAGCGGGGGCCCGAACACCGGGGAGCTGTTTTTT
CDR3 protein: CARRTSGGPNTGELFF

D gene: TRBD2
clone size: NA
J gene: TRBJ2-5
V gene: TRBV9
CDR3 DNA: TGTGCCAGCAGCGTAGACGCGGGGGGCCGAGAGACCCAGTACTTC
CDR3 protein: CASSVDAGGRETQYF

D gene: TRBD2
clone size: once
J gene: TRBJ2-1
V gene: TRBV4-1
CDR3 DNA: TGCGCCAGCAGCCATCCGACTAGCGGGGGGGTTTATTGGAATGAGCAGTTCTTC
CDR3 protein: CASSHPTSGGVYWNEQFF

D gene: NA
clone size: NA
J gene: TRBJ2-2
V gene: TRBV5-1
CDR3 DNA: TGCGCCAGCAGCTTGGAAATTTCGACCGGGGAGCTGTTTTTT
CDR3 protein: CASSLEISTGELFF

D gene: NA
clone size: NA
J gene: TRBJ1-5
V gene: TRBV7-2
CDR3 DNA: TGTGCCAGCAGCTTAGGGCGGGGGCAGCCCCAGCATTTT
CDR3 protein: CASSLGRGQPQHF

D gene: NA
clone size: NA
J gene: TRBJ1-4
V gene: TRBV29-1
CDR3 DNA: TGCAGCGTATTTACAGGGTTGGATGAAAAACTGTTTTTT
CDR3 protein: CSVFTGLDEKLFF

D gene: NA
clone size: NA
J gene: TRBJ1-4
V gene: TRBV7-9
CDR3 DNA: TGTGCCAGCAGCCCTGGGCTTGAAAAACTGTTTTTT
CDR3 protein: CASSPGLEKLFF

D gene: NA
clone size: NA
J gene: TRBJ1-2
V gene: TRBV7-3
CDR3 DNA: TGTGCCAGCAGCTTAACAGCAGGGGCGCCCTATGGCTACACCTTC
CDR3 protein: CASSLTAGAPYGYTF

D gene: NA
clone size: few
J gene: TRBJ2-7
V gene: TRBV6-1
CDR3 DNA: TGTGCCAGCAGTAACCGGGACAACCCCTACGAGCAGTACTTC
CDR3 protein: CASSNRDNPYEQYF

D gene: TRBD1
clone size: NA
J gene: TRBJ1-3
V gene: TRBV25-1
CDR3 DNA: TGTGCCAGCAGTGGGGGACAGCGGTTCTCTGGAAACACCATATATTTT
CDR3 protein: CASSGGQRFSGNTIYF

D gene: NA
clone size: NA
J gene: TRBJ1-1
V gene: TRBV5-1
CDR3 DNA: TGCGCCAGCAGCTTGGGCCTTGAGCGCGAGGGCACTGAAGCTTTCTTT
CDR3 protein: CASSLGLEREGTEAFF

D gene: TRBD1
clone size: NA
J gene: TRBJ2-5
V gene: TRBV7-9
CDR3 DNA: TGTGCCAGCAGCTTAGGGGGACAGGGCCAAGAGACCCAGTACTTC
CDR3 protein: CASSLGGQGQETQYF

D gene: TRBD2
clone size: NA
J gene: TRBJ2-1
V gene: TRBV7-3
CDR3 DNA: TGTGCCAGCAGCAAAAGCGGGGACCGTTACAATGAGCAGTTCTTC
CDR3 protein: CASSKSGDRYNEQFF

D gene: NA
clone size: NA
J gene: TRBJ2-5
V gene: TRBV6-5
CDR3 DNA: TGTGCCAGCAGTTACAGGCGGGGCCCACAAGAGACCCAGTACTTC
CDR3 protein: CASSYRRGPQETQYF

D gene: NA
clone size: NA
J gene: TRBJ1-3
V gene: TRBV2
CDR3 DNA: TGTGCCAGCCTTTATTTCTCTGGAAACACCATATATTTT
CDR3 protein: CASLYFSGNTIYF

D gene: NA
clone size: NA
J gene: TRBJ1-2
V gene: TRBV10-3
CDR3 DNA: TGTGCCATCAGTGCCGGGAGGGGCTACACCTTC
CDR3 protein: CAISAGRGYTF

D gene: TRBD1
clone size: NA
J gene: TRBJ2-7
V gene: TRBV7-9
CDR3 DNA: TGTGCCAGCAGCCTGAGGGACAGGGGGCATTACGAGCAGTACTTC
CDR3 protein: CASSLRDRGHYEQYF

D gene: TRBD1
clone size: once
J gene: TRBJ2-7
V gene: TRBV10-3
CDR3 DNA: TGTGCCATGCGACCGGGACAGGGTGAGTGGGATTCCTACGAGCAGTACTTC
CDR3 protein: CAMRPGQGEWDSYEQYF

D gene: NA
clone size: NA
J gene: TRBJ2-2
V gene: TRBV23-1
CDR3 DNA: TGCGCCAGCAGTCAAGGCAGAACGAACACCGGGGAGCTGTTTTTT
CDR3 protein: CASSQGRTNTGELFF

D gene: NA
clone size: NA
J gene: TRBJ1-6
V gene: TRBV30
CDR3 DNA: TGTGCCTGGAGTACTCTCGGGGCACCCCTCCACTTT
CDR3 protein: CAWSTLGAPLHF

D gene: TRBD2
clone size: NA
J gene: TRBJ2-5
V gene: TRBV5-1
CDR3 DNA: TGCGCCAGCAGCTTGTCCCTAGCGGGGGGGCCGTACCAAGAGACCCAGTACTTC
CDR3 protein: CASSLSLAGGPYQETQYF

D gene: TRBD1
clone size: once
J gene: TRBJ1-2
V gene: TRBV5-8
CDR3 DNA: TGTGCCAGTAGGCCTACAGGGGGCTGGTATGGCTACACCTTC
CDR3 protein: CASRPTGGWYGYTF

D gene: TRBD1
clone size: NA
J gene: TRBJ1-5
V gene: TRBV9
CDR3 DNA: TGTGCCAGCAGCGTAGGCGACAGGGATTTCAATCAGCCCCAGCATTTT
CDR3 protein: CASSVGDRDFNQPQHF

D gene: TRBD1
clone size: NA
J gene: TRBJ1-2
V gene: TRBV28
CDR3 DNA: TGTGCCAGCATCGGGGACAGCTACTATGGCTACACCTTC
CDR3 protein: CASIGDSYYGYTF

D gene: TRBD2
clone size: NA
J gene: TRBJ2-5
V gene: TRBV9
CDR3 DNA: TGTGCCAGCAGCCCCGGTCTAGCGGGGCCTGGGGCTGCAGAGACCCAGTACTTC
CDR3 protein: CASSPGLAGPGAAETQYF

D gene: TRBD2
clone size: NA
J gene: TRBJ2-3
V gene: TRBV25-1
CDR3 DNA: TGTGCCAGCCGGACTAGCGGTCGGGATACGCAGTATTTT
CDR3 protein: CASRTSGRDTQYF

D gene: TRBD2
clone size: NA
J gene: TRBJ2-3
V gene: TRBV9
CDR3 DNA: TGTGCCAGCACTCGGGAGGGTGGGGCAGATACGCAGTATTTT
CDR3 protein: CASTREGGADTQYF

D gene: NA
clone size: NA
J gene: TRBJ2-3
V gene: TRBV6-5
CDR3 DNA: TGTGCCAGCAGTTACTCGACTACAGATACGCAGTATTTT
CDR3 protein: CASSYSTTDTQYF

D gene: NA
clone size: NA
J gene: TRBJ1-2
V gene: TRBV2
CDR3 DNA: TGTGCCAGCAGAGGGGCACTGGTCTATGGCTACACCTTC
CDR3 protein: CASRGALVYGYTF

D gene: NA
clone size: NA
J gene: TRBJ2-7
V gene: TRBV30
CDR3 DNA: TGTGCCTGGAGTGACTCGTGGCAGTACTTC
CDR3 protein: CAWSDSWQYF

D gene: TRBD1
clone size: NA
J gene: TRBJ2-7
V gene: TRBV7-9
CDR3 DNA: TGTGCCAGCAGCTTAGATAGGGGACAGGATGATTACGAGCAGTACTTC
CDR3 protein: CASSLDRGQDDYEQYF